This T cell receptor (beta chain) was obtained from a study of early T cells in non-severe SARS-CoV-2 infection. Study overall: Unsorted whole blood bulk RNA was sequenced, with unpaired chains.

Individual cDNA molecules were tagged with unique molecular identifiers, the study reported. TCRdb reanalysed the 5' RACE reads using MiXCR and keeps one entry per CDR3 protein. The table includes around 77,000 distinct CDR3 sequences, around 15% detected once. J lost 6 bases, V lost 2 bases, and 2 bases had no gene match. CDR3 length equals 14 residues. Per the germline V gene, CDR1 is SGHTA and CDR2 is FQGTGA. This clonotype was counted only a few times. Its matching antigen is unknown. Overall study results and limits: Database matching using VDJdb favored anti-spike CD8 responses, with private and CD4 specificities left missing.

This chain joins TRBV7-3 and TRBJ2-1; 9 bases fit TRBD2. This TCR was recovered from an adult who was a healthcare worker with PCR-confirmed SARS-CoV-2 infection or an uninfected control (not recorded which). Material: whole blood, obtained at baseline. CDR3 bases: TGTGCCAGCAGCTTAGGCGGGAGGGCCAATGAGCAGTTCTTC. The encoded protein is CASSLGGRANEQFF. The variable domain in full, completed from reference TRBV7-3 and TRBJ2-1, reads GAGVSQTPSNKVTEKGKYVELRCDPISGHTALYWYRQSLGQGPEFLIYFQGTGAADDSGLPNDRFFAVRPEGSVSTLKIQRTERGDSAVYLCASSLGGRANEQFFGPGTRLTVL.